Below, 23 T cell receptor beta chains from the same sample are listed, as sequenced in a study of T cell responses to AZD1222 COVID-19 vaccine (dated by TCRdb to the early 2020s). The library was produced with the immunoSEQ multiplex PCR assay. TCRdb mirrors the immuneACCESS table, restricted to in-frame sequences. Some clones are absent from its copies; in checked studies, under half trace to an unresolved V gene, and the reason for the others is unknown. For this sample the table gives about 80,000 clones, of which around 90% were detected only once. The ten largest clones represent 6.5% to 9.5% of the sample. The time point label, read with the paper, signifies: about 28 days (+/-7) after the second vaccine dose. The sequencing here drew on peripheral blood, taken 28 days after the second AZD1222 dose. The receptor set was obtained from an adult who received the AZD1222 COVID-19 vaccine.

This chain uses TRBV28 with TRBJ2-3; possibly TRBD2 for D (5 bases). This CDR3 comprises 13 residues. The germline V and J ends were trimmed by 4 bases and 0 bases, with 5 bases remaining between them. The germline V gene encodes CDR1 MDHEN and CDR2 SYDVKM. The CDR3 region is CASSWESTDTQYF. CDR3 DNA sequence: TGTGCCAGCAGTTGGGAGAGCACAGATACGCAGTATTTT.

The chain has TRBV7-9 and TRBJ2-7; a weak D match, TRBD1 (5 bases). Germline V gene data show CDR1 as SEHNR and CDR2 as FQNEAQ (reference sequence). This CDR3 comprises 12 residues. V dropped 5 bases and J dropped 3 bases, with 8 bases sitting between them. The CDR3 here is CASSQTVYEQYF. The CDR3 region has the DNA TGTGCCAGCAGCCAGACAGTCTACGAGCAGTACTTC.

This clone was observed a single time. The chain links TRBV4-1 to TRBJ1-2; 8 bases line up with TRBD1. The CDR3 extends over 14 amino acids. V dropped 1 base and J dropped 6; count of bases not matched to a gene: 4. Germline V gene sequence: CDR1 MGHRA, CDR2 YSYEKL. CDR3 amino acids: CASSQVGQEDGYTF. CDR3 nucleotides: TGCGCCAGCAGCCAAGTGGGACAGGAAGATGGCTACACCTTC.

CDR3 residues: CASSTRPLGDTQYF. CDR3 DNA sequence: TGTGCCAGTAGTACGAGGCCTTTGGGAGATACGCAGTATTTT. J is TRBJ2-3 and V is TRBV19; unclear D gene. Germline CDR1 LNHDA, CDR2 SQIVND (reference sequence). The CDR3 runs 14 residues. Trimming took 4 bases from V and 5 from J, leaving 13 bases between them.

The genes are TRBV3-1 (or the pseudogene TRBV3-2) and TRBJ1-6, with D uncertain. Germline CDR1 and CDR2: LGHDT and YNNKEL (reference sequence). Deletions cut 2 bases from V and 10 bases from J, with 9 bases between. The CDR3 is made up of 13 amino acids. DNA of the CDR3: TGTGCCAGCAGCCAAAGGAGCGGGTCACCCCTCCACTTT. As protein: CASSQRSGSPLHF.

This clone was detected once. V usage is TRBV2 and J usage is TRBJ2-7; D remains unclear. Germline assignment: CDR1 SNHLY and CDR2 FYNNEI. V shed 3 bases and J shed 4 bases, with 13 bases lying between them. The CDR3 runs to 14 residues. The CDR3 nucleotides read TGTGCCAGCAGTGATGGCCAGGCCCGATACGAGCAGTACTTC. It codes for CASSDGQARYEQYF.

The gene calls are TRBV5-1 and TRBJ2-1; the match to TRBD2 covers 10 bases. This CDR3 is 18 amino acids long. The V gene end was trimmed by 5 bases and the J gene end by 7 bases; junction bases not matched to a gene: 18. Germline lookup yields CDR1 SGHRS and CDR2 YFSETQ. CDR3 sequence: CASSLDTAGGPGGNEQFF. The CDR3 region has the DNA TGCGCCAGCAGTCTAGATACAGCGGGAGGGCCAGGTGGGAATGAGCAGTTCTTC.

V gene TRBV19 combines with J gene TRBJ1-3, with D unresolved. CDR3 length: 14 amino acids. CDR1 is LNHDA, CDR2 SQIVND, per germline (reference sequence). Trimming shortened V by 5 bases and J by 1 base, and 9 bases separated the two germline ends. In DNA form, the CDR3 reads TGTGCCAGTAGTCTGGGAACTTCTGGAAACACCATATATTTT. It translates to CASSLGTSGNTIYF.

The chain combines TRBV7-3 with TRBJ1-6; D gene uncertain. The CDR3 is made up of 14 amino acids. The V gene lost 5 bases and the J gene lost 0 bases, with 5 bases spanning the gap. Per the germline V gene, CDR1 is SGHTA and CDR2 is FQGTGA. CDR3 bases: TGTGCCAGCAGCGAAAGCTCCTATAATTCACCCCTCCACTTT. Protein product: CASSESSYNSPLHF. The full variable domain, completed using reference TRBV7-3 and TRBJ1-6, is GAGVSQTPSNKVTEKGKYVELRCDPISGHTALYWYRQSLGQGPEFLIYFQGTGAADDSGLPNDRFFAVRPEGSVSTLKIQRTERGDSAVYLCASSESSYNSPLHFGNGTRLTVT.

The chain recombines TRBV3-1 (or the pseudogene TRBV3-2) with TRBJ2-5; D remains ambiguous. Germline assignment: CDR1 LGHDT and CDR2 YNNKEL (reference sequence). V dropped 4 bases and J dropped 4 bases, with 7 bases sitting between them. CDR3 size: 12 residues. This CDR3 is CASSPRRETQYF. For the CDR3, the DNA is TGTGCCAGCAGCCCGAGGAGAGAGACCCAGTACTTC.

The rearrangement joins TRBV27 to TRBJ1-5; D is undetermined. Germline lookup yields CDR1 MNHEY and CDR2 SMNVEV (reference sequence). The length of the CDR3 is 14 residues. V was shortened by 2 bases and J by 2 bases, with 7 bases between the two germline ends. The CDR3 DNA reads TGTGCCAGCAGTTTAGGCAGTGGCAATCAGCCCCAGCATTTT. Translated: CASSLGSGNQPQHF.

The V and J genes are TRBV30 and TRBJ1-1; D call uncertain. The CDR3 consists of 16 residues. Germline V gene lookup returns CDR1 GTSNPN and CDR2 SVGIG (reference sequence). The V end lost 3 bases, the J end lost 3 bases, and 20 bases lay between the germline ends. CDR3 region: CAWRRPGSPRHTEAFF. The CDR3 DNA is TGTGCCTGGAGACGGCCGGGCTCCCCTCGTCACACTGAAGCTTTCTTT.

The V and J genes are TRBV29-1 and TRBJ1-2; D is perhaps TRBD1 (6 bases). The CDR3 is 11 residues long. The V gene lost 4 bases and the J gene lost 7 bases, with 10 bases spanning the gap. Germline V lookup: CDR1 SQVTM, CDR2 ANQGSEA. The CDR3 nucleotides are TGCAGCGTTGGAAAAGGGGGTGGCTACACCTTC. Translated: CSVGKGGGYTF.

This clone was seen once. The chain links TRBV5-1 to TRBJ2-5; D may be TRBD2 (6 bases). CDR1 and CDR2 (germline): SGHRS, YFSETQ. This CDR3 has 14 residues. V lost 4 bases to trimming and J lost 2 bases, with 12 bases between them. The CDR3 spells CASSGPGAQETQYF. CDR3 bases: TGCGCCAGCAGCGGACCGGGAGCACAAGAGACCCAGTACTTC.

This sequence joins TRBV20-1 and TRBJ2-7, with D unresolved. This CDR3 comprises 11 residues. Trimming removed 3 bases from V and 4 bases from J, with 7 bases in between. Germline V gives CDR1 DFQATT, CDR2 SNEGSKA (reference sequence). CDR3 amino acids: CSARAQYEQYF. The CDR3 DNA reads TGCAGTGCTAGGGCACAGTACGAGCAGTACTTC.

J is TRBJ2-7 and V is TRBV27; D is uncertain. This CDR3 comprises 14 residues. Between the trimmed V and J ends, which lost 3 bases and 0 bases, there was a span of 9 bases. CDR1 and CDR2 from the germline V gene are MNHEY and SMNVEV (reference sequence). Here the CDR3 DNA reads TGTGCCAGCAGTTTGGAAGGGCTCTCCTACGAGCAGTACTTC. It specifies CASSLEGLSYEQYF.

V gene TRBV28 combines with J gene TRBJ2-7, with D possibly being TRBD1 (6 bases). This CDR3 contains 12 residues. V was clipped by 4 bases and J by 5 bases, with 9 bases between them. In germline, CDR1 is MDHEN, CDR2 SYDVKM. The CDR3 loop reads CASSYTGNEQYF. CDR3 coding DNA: TGTGCCAGCAGTTACACAGGGAACGAGCAGTACTTC.

CDR3 region: CASSLLGGRNGYTF. Here the CDR3 DNA reads TGTGCCAGCAGTTTATTGGGGGGCCGGAATGGCTACACCTTC. The chain is built from TRBV28 and TRBJ1-2, with D possibly being TRBD1 (6 bases). The CDR3 has 14 residues. Deletions cut 1 base from V and 6 bases from J, with 12 bases between. In germline, CDR1 is MDHEN, CDR2 SYDVKM.

CDR3 protein: CASSLAGGPSEQFF. The CDR3 DNA sequence: TGTGCCAGCAGCCTAGCGGGAGGGCCTAGTGAGCAGTTCTTC. The chain couples TRBV7-3 to TRBJ2-1, with TRBD2 matching 12 bases. J gave up 9 bases and V 5 bases, and 5 bases lay outside the gene matches. The CDR3 runs 14 residues. Germline V gene sequence: CDR1 SGHTA, CDR2 FQGTGA.

This clone has a single count. The gene calls are TRBV24-1 and TRBJ2-7, with TRBD1 matching 8 bases. Germline-derived CDR1 and CDR2 are KGHDR and SFDVKD. CDR3 length equals 14 residues. With 2 bases clipped from V and 5 bases from J, the junction kept 4 bases outside the gene matches. In nucleotides, the CDR3 is TGTGCCACCAGTGATTCCGACAGGGGCCACGAGCAGTACTTC. Amino acids: CATSDSDRGHEQYF.

The rearrangement joins TRBV4-1 to TRBJ2-1; 9 bases match TRBD2. Germline trimming cut 3 bases from V and 3 bases from J; bases unmatched to any gene: 6. The CDR3 is made up of 16 amino acids. Germline assignment: CDR1 MGHRA and CDR2 YSYEKL. The CDR3 nucleotides read TGCGCCAGCAGCCAGGAGACTAGCGGTTTCTACAATGAGCAGTTCTTC. Translated, it gives CASSQETSGFYNEQFF.

V usage is TRBV19 and J usage is TRBJ2-5; 8 bases fit TRBD2. V was clipped by 5 bases and J by 5 bases; unmatched bases: 4. The CDR3 contains 13 residues. Germline CDR1 and CDR2: LNHDA and SQIVND (reference sequence). The CDR3 is CASSGGLVETQYF. DNA for the CDR3: TGTGCCAGTAGTGGGGGACTAGTTGAGACCCAGTACTTC.

V gene TRBV12-3 or TRBV12-4 combines with J gene TRBJ2-7, with D perhaps TRBD1 (5 bases). This CDR3 comprises 13 residues. V was clipped by 3 bases and J by 2 bases, with 8 bases between them. For the CDR3, the DNA is TGTGCCAGCAGTTTGACAGTACCCTACGAGCAGTACTTC. Protein: CASSLTVPYEQYF.